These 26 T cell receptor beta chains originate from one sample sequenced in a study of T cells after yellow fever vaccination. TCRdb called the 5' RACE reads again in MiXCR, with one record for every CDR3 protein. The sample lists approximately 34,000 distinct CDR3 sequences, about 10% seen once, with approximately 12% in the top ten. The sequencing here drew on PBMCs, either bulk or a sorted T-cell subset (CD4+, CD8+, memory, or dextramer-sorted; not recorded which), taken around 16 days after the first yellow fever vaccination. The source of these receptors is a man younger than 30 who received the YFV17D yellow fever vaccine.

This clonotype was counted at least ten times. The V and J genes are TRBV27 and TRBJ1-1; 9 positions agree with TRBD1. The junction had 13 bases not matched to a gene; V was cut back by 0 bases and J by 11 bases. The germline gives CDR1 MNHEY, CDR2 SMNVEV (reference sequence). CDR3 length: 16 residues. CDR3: CASSLSGTGIRSRAFF. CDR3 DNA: TGTGCCAGCAGTTTATCCGGGACAGGGATTAGGTCTAGGGCTTTCTTT.

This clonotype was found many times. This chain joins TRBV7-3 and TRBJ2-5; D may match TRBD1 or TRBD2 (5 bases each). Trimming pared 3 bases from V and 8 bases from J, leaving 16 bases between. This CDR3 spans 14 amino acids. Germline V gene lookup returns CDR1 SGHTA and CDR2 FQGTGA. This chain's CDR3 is CASSLGTAESTQYF. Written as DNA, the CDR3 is TGTGCCAGCAGCTTGGGGACGGCCGAGAGTACCCAGTACTTC. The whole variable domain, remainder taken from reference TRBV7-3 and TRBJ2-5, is GAGVSQTPSNKVTEKGKYVELRCDPISGHTALYWYRQSLGQGPEFLIYFQGTGAADDSGLPNDRFFAVRPEGSVSTLKIQRTERGDSAVYLCASSLGTAESTQYFGPGTRLLVL.

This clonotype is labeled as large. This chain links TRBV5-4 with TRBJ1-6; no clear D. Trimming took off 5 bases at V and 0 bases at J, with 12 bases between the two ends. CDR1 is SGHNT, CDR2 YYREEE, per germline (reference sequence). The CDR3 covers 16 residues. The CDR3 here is CASRAMKGSYNSPLHF. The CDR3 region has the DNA TGTGCCAGCAGGGCCATGAAGGGCTCCTATAATTCACCCCTCCACTTT.

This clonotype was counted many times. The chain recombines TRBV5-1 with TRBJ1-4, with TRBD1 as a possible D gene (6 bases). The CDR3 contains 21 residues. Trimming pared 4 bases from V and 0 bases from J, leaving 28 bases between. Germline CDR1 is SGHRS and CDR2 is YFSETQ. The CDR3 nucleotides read TGCGCCAGCAGCCCCGGGCGGAGGGGGGCCCTAGCCAACGCAACTAATGAAAAACTGTTTTTT. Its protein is CASSPGRRGALANATNEKLFF.

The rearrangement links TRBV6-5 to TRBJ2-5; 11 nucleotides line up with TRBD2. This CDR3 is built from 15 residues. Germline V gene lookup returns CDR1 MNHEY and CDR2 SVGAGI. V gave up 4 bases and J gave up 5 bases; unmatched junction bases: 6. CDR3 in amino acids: CASSSELAGAETQYF. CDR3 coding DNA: TGTGCCAGCAGTTCAGAACTAGCGGGGGCGGAGACCCAGTACTTC.

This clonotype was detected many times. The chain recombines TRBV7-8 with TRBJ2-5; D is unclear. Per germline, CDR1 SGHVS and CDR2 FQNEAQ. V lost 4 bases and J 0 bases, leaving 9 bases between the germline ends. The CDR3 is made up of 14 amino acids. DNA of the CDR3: TGTGCCAGCAGCTCCGACTGGAACCAAGAGACCCAGTACTTC. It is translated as CASSSDWNQETQYF.

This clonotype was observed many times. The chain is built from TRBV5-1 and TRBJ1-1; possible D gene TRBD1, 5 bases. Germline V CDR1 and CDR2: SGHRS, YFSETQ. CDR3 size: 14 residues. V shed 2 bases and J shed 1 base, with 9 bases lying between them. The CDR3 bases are TGCGCCAGCAGCTTTACAGGAGGGAACACTGAAGCTTTCTTT. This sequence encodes CASSFTGGNTEAFF.

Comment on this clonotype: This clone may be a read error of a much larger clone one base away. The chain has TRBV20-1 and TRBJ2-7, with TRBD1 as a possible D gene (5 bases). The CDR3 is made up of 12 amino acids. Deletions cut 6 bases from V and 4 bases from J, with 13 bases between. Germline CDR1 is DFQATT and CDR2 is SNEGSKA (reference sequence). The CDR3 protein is CSACGAEYEQYF. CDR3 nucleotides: TGCAGTGCATGTGGGGCTGAATACGAGCAGTACTTC.

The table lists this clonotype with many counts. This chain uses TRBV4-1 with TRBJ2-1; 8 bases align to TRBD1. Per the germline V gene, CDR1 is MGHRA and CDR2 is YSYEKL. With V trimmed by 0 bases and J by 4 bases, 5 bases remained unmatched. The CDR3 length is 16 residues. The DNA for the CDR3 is TGCGCCAGCAGCCAAGATTCAGGGGGCGGTTACAATGAGCAGTTCTTC. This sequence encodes CASSQDSGGGYNEQFF.

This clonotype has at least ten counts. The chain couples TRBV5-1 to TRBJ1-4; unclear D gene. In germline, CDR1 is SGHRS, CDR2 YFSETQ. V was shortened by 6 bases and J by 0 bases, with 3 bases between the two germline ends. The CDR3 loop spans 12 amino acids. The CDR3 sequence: CASKATNEKLFF. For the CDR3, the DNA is TGCGCCAGCAAGGCAACTAATGAAAAACTGTTTTTT.

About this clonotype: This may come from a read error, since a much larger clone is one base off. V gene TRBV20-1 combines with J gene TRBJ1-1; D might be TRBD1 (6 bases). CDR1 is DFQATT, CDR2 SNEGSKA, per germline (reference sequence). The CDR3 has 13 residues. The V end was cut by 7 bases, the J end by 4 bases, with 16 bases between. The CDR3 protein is CSGEGGSTTEAFF. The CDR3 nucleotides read TGCAGTGGGGAAGGGGGGAGCACCACTGAAGCTTTCTTT.

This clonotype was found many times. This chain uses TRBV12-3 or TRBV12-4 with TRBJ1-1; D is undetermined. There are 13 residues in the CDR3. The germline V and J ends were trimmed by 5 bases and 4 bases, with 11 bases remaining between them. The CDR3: CASSAERGTEAFF. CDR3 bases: TGTGCCAGCAGTGCCGAGCGGGGCACTGAAGCTTTCTTT.

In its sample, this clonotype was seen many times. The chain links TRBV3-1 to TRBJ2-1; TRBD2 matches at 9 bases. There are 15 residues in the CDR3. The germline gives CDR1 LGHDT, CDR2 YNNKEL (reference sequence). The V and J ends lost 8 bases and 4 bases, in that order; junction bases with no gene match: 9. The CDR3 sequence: CASQGGGAKYNEQFF. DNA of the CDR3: TGTGCCAGCCAGGGCGGGGGGGCCAAGTACAATGAGCAGTTCTTC.

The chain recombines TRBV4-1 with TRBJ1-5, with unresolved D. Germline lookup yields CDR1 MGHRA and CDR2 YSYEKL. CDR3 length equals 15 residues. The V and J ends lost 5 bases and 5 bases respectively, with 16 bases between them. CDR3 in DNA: TGCGCCAGCAGCTATCAAGGAGGGAGGGATCAGCCCCAGCATTTT. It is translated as CASSYQGGRDQPQHF.

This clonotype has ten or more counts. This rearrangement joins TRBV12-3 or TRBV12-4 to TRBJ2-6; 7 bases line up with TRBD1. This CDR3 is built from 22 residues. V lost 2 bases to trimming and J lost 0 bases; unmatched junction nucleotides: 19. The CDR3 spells CASSLPEDRLSLSHSGANVLTF. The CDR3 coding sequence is TGTGCCAGCAGTTTACCAGAGGACAGGTTAAGCCTCTCGCACTCTGGGGCCAACGTCCTGACTTTC.

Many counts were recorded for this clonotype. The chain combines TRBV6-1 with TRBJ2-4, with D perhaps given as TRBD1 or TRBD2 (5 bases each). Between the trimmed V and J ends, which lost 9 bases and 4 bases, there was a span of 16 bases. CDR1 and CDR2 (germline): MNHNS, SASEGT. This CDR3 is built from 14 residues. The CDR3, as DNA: TGTGCCAGTCAACCCCGGGACGGTAAAAACATTCAGTACTTC. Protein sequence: CASQPRDGKNIQYF.

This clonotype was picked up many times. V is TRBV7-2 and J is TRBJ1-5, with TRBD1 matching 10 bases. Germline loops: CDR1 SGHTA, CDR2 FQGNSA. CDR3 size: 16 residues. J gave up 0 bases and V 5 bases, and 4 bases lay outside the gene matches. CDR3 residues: CASSRTGGYSNQPQHF. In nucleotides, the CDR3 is TGTGCCAGCAGCCGGACAGGGGGATATAGCAATCAGCCCCAGCATTTT.

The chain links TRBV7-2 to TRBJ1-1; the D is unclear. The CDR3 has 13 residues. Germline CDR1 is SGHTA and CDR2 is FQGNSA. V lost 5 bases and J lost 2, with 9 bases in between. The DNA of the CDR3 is TGTGCCAGCAGCGTAGACACTAACACTGAAGCTTTCTTT. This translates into CASSVDTNTEAFF.

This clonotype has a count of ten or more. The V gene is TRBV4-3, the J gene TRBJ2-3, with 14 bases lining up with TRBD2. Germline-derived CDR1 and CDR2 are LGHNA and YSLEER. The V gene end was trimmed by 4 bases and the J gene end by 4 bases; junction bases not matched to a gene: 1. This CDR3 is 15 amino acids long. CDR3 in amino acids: CASSPTSGGADTQYF. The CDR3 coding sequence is TGCGCCAGCAGCCCGACTAGCGGGGGGGCAGATACGCAGTATTTT.

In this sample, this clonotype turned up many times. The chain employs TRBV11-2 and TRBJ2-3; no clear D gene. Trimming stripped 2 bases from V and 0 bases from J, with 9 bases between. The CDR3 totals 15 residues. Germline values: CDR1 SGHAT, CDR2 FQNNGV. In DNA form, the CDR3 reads TGTGCCAGCAGCTTATCCGGCGGAAGCACAGATACGCAGTATTTT. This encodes CASSLSGGSTDTQYF.

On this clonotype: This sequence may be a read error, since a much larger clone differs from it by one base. The CDR3 reads CASSLGDGSEQFF. DNA of the CDR3: TGTGCCAGCAGCCTGGGGGACGGTAGCGAGCAGTTCTTC. The rearrangement uses TRBV14 and TRBJ2-1; either TRBD1 or TRBD2 may fit D (5 bases each). The V end was cut by 4 bases, the J end by 10 bases, with 14 bases between. The CDR3 is 13 amino acids. The germline V gene encodes CDR1 SGHDN and CDR2 FVKESK.

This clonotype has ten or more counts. The CDR3 loop is CASSSGGAPETQYF. CDR3 sequence (DNA): TGTGCCAGCAGCTCCGGGGGGGCCCCAGAGACCCAGTACTTC. V gene TRBV7-2 combines with J gene TRBJ2-5, with 8 bases aligning to TRBD2. Germline trimming cut 4 bases from V and 4 bases from J; bases unmatched to any gene: 5. The CDR3 loop spans 14 amino acids. Germline CDR1 SGHTA, CDR2 FQGNSA.

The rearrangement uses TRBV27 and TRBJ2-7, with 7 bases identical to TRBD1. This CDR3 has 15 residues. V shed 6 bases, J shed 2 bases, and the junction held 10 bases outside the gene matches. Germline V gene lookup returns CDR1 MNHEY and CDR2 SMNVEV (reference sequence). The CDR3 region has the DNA TGTGCCAGCAGCCGAGGACAGGATAGACCCTACGAGCAGTACTTC. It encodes CASSRGQDRPYEQYF.

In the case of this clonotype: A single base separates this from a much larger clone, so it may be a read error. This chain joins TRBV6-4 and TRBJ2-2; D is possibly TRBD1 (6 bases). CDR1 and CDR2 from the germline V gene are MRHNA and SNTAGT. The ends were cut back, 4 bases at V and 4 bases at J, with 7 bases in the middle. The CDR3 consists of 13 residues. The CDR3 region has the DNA TGTGCCAGCAGTGTGGGGGCCACCGGGGAGCTGTTTTTT. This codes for CASSVGATGELFF.

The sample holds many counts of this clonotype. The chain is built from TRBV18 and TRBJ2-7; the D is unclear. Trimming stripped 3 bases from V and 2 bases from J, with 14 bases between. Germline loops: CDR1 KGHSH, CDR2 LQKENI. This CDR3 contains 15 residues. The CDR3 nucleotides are TGTGCCAGCTCACCTCGGGCCGACCTGGCCTACGAGCAGTACGTC. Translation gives CASSPRADLAYEQYV.

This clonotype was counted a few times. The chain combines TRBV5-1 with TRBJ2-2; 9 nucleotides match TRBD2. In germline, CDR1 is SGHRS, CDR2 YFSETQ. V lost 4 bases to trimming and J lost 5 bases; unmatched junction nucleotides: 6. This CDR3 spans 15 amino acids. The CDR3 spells CASSTLAGETGELFF. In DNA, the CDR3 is TGCGCCAGCAGCACATTAGCGGGGGAGACCGGGGAGCTGTTTTTT. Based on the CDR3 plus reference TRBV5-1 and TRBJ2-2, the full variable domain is KAGVTQTPRYLIKTRGQQVTLSCSPISGHRSVSWYQQTPGQGLQFLFEYFSETQRNKGNFPGRFSGRQFSNSRSEMNVSTLELGDSALYLCASSTLAGETGELFFGEGSRLTVL.